Following are 11 T cell receptor beta chains from one sample sequenced in a study of control samples from healthy donors and cancer patients. TCRdb's table, derived via immunoSEQ multiplex PCR, lists solely in-frame clones and lacks some. The sample holds around 140,000 clones; roughly 92% are singletons and the top ten take roughly 6%. The sequenced sample was blood. The receptors here all came from a man younger than 35 in good health.

The V gene is TRBV5-1, the J gene TRBJ1-2, with 11 bases aligning to TRBD1. Unmatched junction bases numbered 4, after V lost 4 bases and J lost 2 bases. The CDR3 has 15 amino acids. Germline assignment: CDR1 SGHRS and CDR2 YFSETQ. CDR3 sequence: CASSAGDRGNYGYTF. The CDR3 DNA reads as TGCGCCAGCAGCGCCGGGGACAGGGGGAACTATGGCTACACCTTC.

V usage is TRBV5-1 and J usage is TRBJ2-7; no reliable D call. The germline V gene encodes CDR1 SGHRS and CDR2 YFSETQ. V lost 0 bases, J lost 3 bases, and 10 bases lay in between. The CDR3 is made up of 14 amino acids. The CDR3 region is CASSLVGSSYEQYF. The CDR3 DNA reads TGCGCCAGCAGCTTGGTTGGATCTAGCTACGAGCAGTACTTC.

This rearrangement joins TRBV19 to TRBJ1-2; D is perhaps TRBD1 (6 bases). The CDR3 covers 16 residues. V dropped 7 bases and J dropped 2 bases, with 20 bases sitting between them. In germline, CDR1 is LNHDA, CDR2 SQIVND (reference sequence). In DNA, the CDR3 is TGTGCCAGTATCAAAGGGGGAGTGGGAGGCAACTATGGCTACACCTTC. The encoded protein is CASIKGGVGGNYGYTF. The complete variable domain, with remaining parts taken from reference TRBV19 and TRBJ1-2, reads DGGITQSPKYLFRKEGQNVTLSCEQNLNHDAMYWYRQDPGQGLRLIYYSQIVNDFQKGDIAEGYSVSREKKESFPLTVTSAQKNPTAFYLCASIKGGVGGNYGYTFGSGTRLTVV.

The rearrangement joins TRBV2 to TRBJ2-2, with TRBD2 identical over 15 bases. Germline assignment: CDR1 SNHLY and CDR2 FYNNEI. The CDR3 covers 16 residues. The ends lost 6 bases at V and 1 base at J; junction bases unmatched: 0. The CDR3 bases are TGTGCCAGCAGGGGACTAGCGGGGGGGAACACCGGGGAGCTGTTTTTT. Its translation is CASRGLAGGNTGELFF.

This chain connects TRBV4-2 to TRBJ1-5; D is undetermined. V shed 0 bases and J shed 7 bases, with 16 bases lying between them. This CDR3 is 16 amino acids long. Germline CDR1 and CDR2: LGHNA and YNFKEQ. CDR3 sequence (DNA): TGTGCCAGCAGCCAAGATGGGCGGTCAACATCCCAGCCCCAGCATTTT. Translated: CASSQDGRSTSQPQHF.

The J gene is TRBJ2-5, the V gene TRBV5-1; unclear D gene. Trimming took 2 bases from V and 5 from J, leaving 4 bases between them. Germline V gene sequence: CDR1 SGHRS, CDR2 YFSETQ. The CDR3 covers 11 residues. CDR3 in amino acids: CASSFRETQYF. DNA for the CDR3: TGCGCCAGCAGCTTCCGGGAGACCCAGTACTTC.

The chain recombines TRBV7-6 with TRBJ2-5, with 11 bases matching TRBD2. This CDR3 spans 17 amino acids. The germline CDR1 and CDR2 sequences are SGHVS and FNYEAQ. V was clipped by 1 base and J by 9 bases; unmatched bases: 13. In DNA, the CDR3 is TGTGCCAGCAGCTTAGAGCTCCTAGCGGGGGGCCGTGCTGCCCAGTACTTC. It is translated as CASSLELLAGGRAAQYF.

The chain is built from TRBV19 and TRBJ1-3, with D possibly matching TRBD1 (6 bases). This CDR3 spans 18 amino acids. With 8 bases removed from V and 2 bases from J, the gap between germline ends came to 25 bases. Germline loops: CDR1 LNHDA, CDR2 SQIVND (reference sequence). CDR3 nucleotides: TGTGCCAGTTCCCGAGGGGGGTTAATTACTTCGGCTGGAAACACCATATATTTT. It codes for CASSRGGLITSAGNTIYF.

The chain uses TRBV2 and TRBJ1-5; D not certain. Germline CDR1 SNHLY, CDR2 FYNNEI. CDR3 length: 13 residues. Deletions cut 3 bases from V and 3 bases from J, with 6 bases between. CDR3 protein: CASSDSDNQPQHF. CDR3 in DNA: TGTGCCAGCAGTGATAGTGACAATCAGCCCCAGCATTTT.

The chain employs TRBV18 and TRBJ1-2, with D perhaps matching TRBD1 (5 bases). V was shortened by 2 bases and J by 1 base, with 14 bases between the two germline ends. The CDR3 length is 16 residues. The V gene's germline CDR1 is KGHSH and CDR2 LQKENI. CDR3: CASSPIDQGFNYGYTF. CDR3 DNA sequence: TGTGCCAGCTCACCAATAGATCAGGGCTTTAACTATGGCTACACCTTC.

The V call is TRBV10-3, the J call TRBJ1-1, with a weak D call TRBD1 (5 bases). From germline, CDR1 is ENHRY and CDR2 SYGVKD. The V gene lost 11 bases and the J gene lost 4 bases, with 23 bases spanning the gap. The CDR3 spans 15 residues. This chain's CDR3 is CASGGDRRGVTEAFF. The CDR3 DNA sequence: TGTGCCTCGGGAGGGGATCGGCGGGGTGTCACTGAAGCTTTCTTT.